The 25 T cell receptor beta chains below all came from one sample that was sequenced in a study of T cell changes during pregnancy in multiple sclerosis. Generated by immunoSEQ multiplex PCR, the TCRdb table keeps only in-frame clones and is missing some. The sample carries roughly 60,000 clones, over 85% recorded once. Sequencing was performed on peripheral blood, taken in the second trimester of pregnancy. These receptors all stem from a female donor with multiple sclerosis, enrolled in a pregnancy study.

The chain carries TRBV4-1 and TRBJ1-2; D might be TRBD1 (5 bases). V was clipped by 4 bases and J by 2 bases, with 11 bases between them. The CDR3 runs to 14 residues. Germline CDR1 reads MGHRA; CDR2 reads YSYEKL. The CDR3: CASSPQQENYGYTF. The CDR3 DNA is TGCGCCAGCAGCCCGCAACAGGAAAACTATGGCTACACCTTC.

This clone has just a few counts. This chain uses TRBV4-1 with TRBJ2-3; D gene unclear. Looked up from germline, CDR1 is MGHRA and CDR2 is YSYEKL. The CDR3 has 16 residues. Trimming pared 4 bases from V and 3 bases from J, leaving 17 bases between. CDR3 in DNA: TGCGCCAGCAGCCCGACCACGGCGGCCCGGACAGATACGCAGTATTTT. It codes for CASSPTTAARTDTQYF.

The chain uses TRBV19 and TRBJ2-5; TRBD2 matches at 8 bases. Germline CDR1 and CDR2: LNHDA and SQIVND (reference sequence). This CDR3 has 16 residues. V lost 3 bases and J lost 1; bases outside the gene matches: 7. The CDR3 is CASSILPLAGQETQYF. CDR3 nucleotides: TGTGCCAGTAGTATCCTACCCCTAGCGGGCCAAGAGACCCAGTACTTC.

In DNA, the CDR3 is TGCGCCAGCAGCTTTAATAGCGCCGCGGGTGCGGAGACCCAGTACTTC. Translation: CASSFNSAAGAETQYF. The V call is TRBV5-1, the J call TRBJ2-5; D perhaps matches TRBD2 (5 bases). V was trimmed by 2 bases and J by 5 bases, leaving 19 bases between them. Looked up from germline, CDR1 is SGHRS and CDR2 is YFSETQ. There are 16 residues in the CDR3.

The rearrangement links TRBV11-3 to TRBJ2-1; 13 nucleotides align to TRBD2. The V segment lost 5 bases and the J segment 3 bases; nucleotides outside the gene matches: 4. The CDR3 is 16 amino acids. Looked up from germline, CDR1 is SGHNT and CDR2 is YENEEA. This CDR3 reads CASSPRTSGSYNEQFF. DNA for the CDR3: TGTGCCAGCAGCCCCAGGACTAGCGGGAGCTACAATGAGCAGTTCTTC.

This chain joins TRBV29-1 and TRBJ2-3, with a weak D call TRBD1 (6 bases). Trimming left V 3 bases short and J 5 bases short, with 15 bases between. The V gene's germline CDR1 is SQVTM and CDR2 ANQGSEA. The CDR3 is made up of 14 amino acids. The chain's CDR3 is CSVENGAGEDTQYF. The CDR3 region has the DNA TGCAGCGTTGAGAATGGGGCAGGGGAAGATACGCAGTATTTT.

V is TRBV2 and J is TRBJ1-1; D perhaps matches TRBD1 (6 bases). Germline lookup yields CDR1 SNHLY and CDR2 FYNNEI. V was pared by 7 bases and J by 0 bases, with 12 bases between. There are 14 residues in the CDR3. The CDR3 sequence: CASTRDMMNTEAFF. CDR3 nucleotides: TGTGCCAGCACCCGGGACATGATGAACACTGAAGCTTTCTTT.

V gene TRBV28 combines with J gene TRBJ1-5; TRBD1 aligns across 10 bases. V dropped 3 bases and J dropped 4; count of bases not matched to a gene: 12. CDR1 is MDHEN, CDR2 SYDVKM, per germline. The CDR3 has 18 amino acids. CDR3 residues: CASSLIGAGTGENQPQHF. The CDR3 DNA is TGTGCCAGCAGTTTGATCGGGGCGGGGACAGGGGAAAATCAGCCCCAGCATTTT.

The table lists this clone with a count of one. The CDR3 is CASSLHTSNTGELFF. Written as DNA, the CDR3 is TGTGCCAGCAGCCTCCACACATCGAACACCGGGGAGCTGTTTTTT. The chain has TRBV11-3 and TRBJ2-2; D is unresolved. This CDR3 has 15 amino acids. Trimming took 5 bases from V and 0 from J, leaving 10 bases between them. Germline CDR1 SGHNT, CDR2 YENEEA.

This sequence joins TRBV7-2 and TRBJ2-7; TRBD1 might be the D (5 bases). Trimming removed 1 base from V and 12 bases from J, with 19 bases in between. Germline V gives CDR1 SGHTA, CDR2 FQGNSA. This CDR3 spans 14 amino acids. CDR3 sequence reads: CASSLETLGVRRYF. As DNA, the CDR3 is TGTGCCAGCAGCTTAGAGACTCTAGGGGTTAGACGGTACTTC.

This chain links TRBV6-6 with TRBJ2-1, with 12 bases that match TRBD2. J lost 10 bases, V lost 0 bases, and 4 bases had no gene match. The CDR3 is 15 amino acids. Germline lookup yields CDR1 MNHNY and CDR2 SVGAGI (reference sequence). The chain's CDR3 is CASSYSETSGREQFF. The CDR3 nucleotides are TGTGCCAGCAGTTACTCTGAGACTAGCGGGAGAGAGCAGTTCTTC.

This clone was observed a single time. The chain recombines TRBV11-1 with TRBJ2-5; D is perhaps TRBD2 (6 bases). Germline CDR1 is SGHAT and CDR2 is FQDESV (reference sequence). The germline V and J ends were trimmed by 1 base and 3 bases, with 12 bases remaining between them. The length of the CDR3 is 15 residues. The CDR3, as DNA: TGTGCCAGCAGCTTAGAATACGGAGGGGAAGAGACCCAGTACTTC. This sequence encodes CASSLEYGGEETQYF.

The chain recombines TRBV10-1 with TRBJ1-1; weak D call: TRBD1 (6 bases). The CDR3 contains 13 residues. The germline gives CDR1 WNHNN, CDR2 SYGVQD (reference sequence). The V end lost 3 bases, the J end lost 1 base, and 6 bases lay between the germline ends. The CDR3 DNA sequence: TGCGCCAGCAGTGAACAGGGGAACACTGAAGCTTTCTTT. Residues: CASSEQGNTEAFF.

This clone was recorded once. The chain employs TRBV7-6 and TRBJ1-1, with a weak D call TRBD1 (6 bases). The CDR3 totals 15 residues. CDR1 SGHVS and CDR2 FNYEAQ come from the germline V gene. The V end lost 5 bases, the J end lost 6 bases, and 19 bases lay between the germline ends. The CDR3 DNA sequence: TGTGCCAGCAGCCTAAGACAGGACGTGGTTCCTGAAGCTTTCTTT. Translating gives CASSLRQDVVPEAFF.

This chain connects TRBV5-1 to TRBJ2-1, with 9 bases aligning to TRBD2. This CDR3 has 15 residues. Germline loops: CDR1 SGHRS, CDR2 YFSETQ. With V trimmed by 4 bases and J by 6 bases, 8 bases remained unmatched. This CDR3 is CASSRGAGGPNEQFF. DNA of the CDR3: TGCGCCAGCAGCCGGGGGGCGGGAGGGCCCAATGAGCAGTTCTTC.

CDR3 protein: CASSLVAGGDEQFF. CDR3 sequence (DNA): TGCGCCAGCAGCTTGGTAGCGGGAGGGGATGAGCAGTTCTTC. The genes are TRBV5-1 and TRBJ2-1; 11 bases are shared with TRBD2. The CDR3 runs to 14 residues. Trimming took 0 bases from V and 8 from J; bases not matched to a gene: 1. Germline assignment: CDR1 SGHRS and CDR2 YFSETQ.

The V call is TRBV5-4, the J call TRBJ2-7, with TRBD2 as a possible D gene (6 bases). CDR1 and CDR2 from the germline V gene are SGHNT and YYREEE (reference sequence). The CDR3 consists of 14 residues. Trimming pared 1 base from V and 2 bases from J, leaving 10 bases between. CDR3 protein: CASSLQRAPYEQYF. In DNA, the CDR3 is TGTGCCAGCAGCTTGCAGCGGGCCCCCTACGAGCAGTACTTC. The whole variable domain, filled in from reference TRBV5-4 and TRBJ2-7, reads ETGVTQSPTHLIKTRGQQVTLRCSSQSGHNTVSWYQQALGQGPQFIFQYYREEENGRGNFPPRFSGLQFPNYSSELNVNALELDDSALYLCASSLQRAPYEQYFGPGTRLTVT.

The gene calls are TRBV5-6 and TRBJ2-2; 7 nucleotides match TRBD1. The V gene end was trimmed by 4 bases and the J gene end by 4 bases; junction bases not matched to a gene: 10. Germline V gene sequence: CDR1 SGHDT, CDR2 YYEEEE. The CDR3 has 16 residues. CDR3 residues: CASSEAGTVSTGELFF. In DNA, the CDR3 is TGTGCCAGCAGCGAAGCCGGGACAGTAAGCACCGGGGAGCTGTTTTTT.

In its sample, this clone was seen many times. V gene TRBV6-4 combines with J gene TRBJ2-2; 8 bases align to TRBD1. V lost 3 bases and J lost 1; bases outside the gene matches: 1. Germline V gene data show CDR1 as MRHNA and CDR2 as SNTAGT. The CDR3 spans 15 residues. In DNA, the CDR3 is TGTGCCAGCAGTGAGGGGACAGGGAACACCGGGGAGCTGTTTTTT. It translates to CASSEGTGNTGELFF.

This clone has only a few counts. CDR3 sequence reads: CASSLASSGRNNEQFF. CDR3 sequence (DNA): TGTGCCAGCAGCTTAGCATCTAGCGGGAGGAACAATGAGCAGTTCTTC. The J gene is TRBJ2-1, the V gene TRBV7-2, with TRBD2 matching 11 bases. The CDR3 runs 16 residues. The germline V gene encodes CDR1 SGHTA and CDR2 FQGNSA. J lost 5 bases, V lost 0 bases, and 3 bases had no gene match.

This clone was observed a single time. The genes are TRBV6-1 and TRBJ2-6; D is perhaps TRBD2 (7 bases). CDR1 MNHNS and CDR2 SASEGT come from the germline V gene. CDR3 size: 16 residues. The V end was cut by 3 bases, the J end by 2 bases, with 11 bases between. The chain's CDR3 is CASSDEGGAGANVLTF. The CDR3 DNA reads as TGTGCCAGCAGTGATGAGGGGGGGGCTGGGGCCAACGTCCTGACTTTC.

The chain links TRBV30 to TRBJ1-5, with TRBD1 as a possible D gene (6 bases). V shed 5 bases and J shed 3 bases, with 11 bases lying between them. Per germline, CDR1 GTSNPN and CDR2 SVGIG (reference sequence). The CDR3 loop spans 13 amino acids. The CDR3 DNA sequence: TGTGCCTGGGGAAACAGGGTCAATCAGCCCCAGCATTTT. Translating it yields CAWGNRVNQPQHF.

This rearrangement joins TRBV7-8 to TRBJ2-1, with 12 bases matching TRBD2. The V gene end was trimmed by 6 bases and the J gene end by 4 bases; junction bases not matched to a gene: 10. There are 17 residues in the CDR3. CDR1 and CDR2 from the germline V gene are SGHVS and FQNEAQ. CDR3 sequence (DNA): TGTGCCAGCAGATCCCTTGGGCTAGCGGGAGGGTACAATGAGCAGTTCTTC. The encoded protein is CASRSLGLAGGYNEQFF.

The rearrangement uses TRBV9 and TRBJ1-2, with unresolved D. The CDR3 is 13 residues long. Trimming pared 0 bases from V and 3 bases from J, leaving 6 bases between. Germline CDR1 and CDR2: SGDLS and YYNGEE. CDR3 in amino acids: CASSVGEDYGYTF. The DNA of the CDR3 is TGTGCCAGCAGCGTAGGAGAGGACTATGGCTACACCTTC. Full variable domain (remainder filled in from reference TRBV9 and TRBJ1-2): DSGVTQTPKHLITATGQRVTLRCSPRSGDLSVYWYQQSLDQGLQFLIQYYNGEERAKGNILERFSAQQFPDLHSELNLSSLELGDSALYFCASSVGEDYGYTFGSGTRLTVV.

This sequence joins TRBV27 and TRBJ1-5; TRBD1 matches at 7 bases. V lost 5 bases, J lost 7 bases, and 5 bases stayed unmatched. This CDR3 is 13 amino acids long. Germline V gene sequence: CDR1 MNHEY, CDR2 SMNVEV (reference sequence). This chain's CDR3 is CASSGTEGQPQHF. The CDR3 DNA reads TGTGCCAGCAGTGGGACAGAAGGGCAGCCCCAGCATTTT.